The clone carrying this T cell receptor (beta chain) was recorded a few times. Germline CDR1 is LNHDA and CDR2 is SQIVND (reference sequence). The CDR3 spans 16 residues. The V gene end was trimmed by 5 bases and the J gene end by 4 bases; junction bases not matched to a gene: 10. In the original processing: Estimated nucleated cell counts came from reference gene primer amplification. Assay: immunoSEQ multiplex PCR; the TCRdb copy retains only in-frame clones and omits some. The V and J calls and clone size are taken from that table; D and trimming were inferred from the DNA. The repertoire holds about 180,000 clones, almost 80% seen once, with 17% in the top ten. This specimen comes from a study of blood T cell repertoires in COVID-19. Study as a whole: PBMCs, B-cell-depleted T cells, or T cells provided the cDNA or gDNA that made up the material.

Those who participated ranged in age from roughly 18 to 100 years and resided in approximately 26 US areas. For recovered donors of Cohort 3, there were two negative PCRs, clearance, or symptom resolution. This chain joins TRBV19 and TRBJ2-1; the match to TRBD1 covers 8 bases. The sequenced material came from PBMCs or T cells enriched from blood (not recorded which). The TCR sequence derives from a woman in her forties or fifties who had recovered from COVID-19. The CDR3 nucleotides read TGTGCCAGTAGTGCCTACAGGGGGGTATTGTACAATGAGCAGTTCTTC. This gives the protein CASSAYRGVLYNEQFF.